This passage covers 6 T cell receptor beta chains from one sample sequenced in a study of blood T cell repertoires in COVID-19. This table comes from immunoSEQ multiplex PCR, and its TCRdb copy is limited to in-frame clones, with some not included. This table holds 250,000 to 300,000 clones, about four fifths found once. Sequences were obtained from peripheral blood. The receptors were sampled from a woman aged 55 to 70 with active or convalescent COVID-19.

The chain employs TRBV6-5 and TRBJ2-1; TRBD1 is a possible D gene (6 bases). This CDR3 is 13 amino acids long. From germline, CDR1 is MNHEY and CDR2 SVGAGI. Trimming left V 9 bases short and J 8 bases short, with 17 bases between. The CDR3 protein is CASRRYGGDEQFF. The CDR3 nucleotides read TGTGCCAGTCGACGGTATGGGGGCGATGAGCAGTTCTTC.

The rearrangement uses TRBV14 and TRBJ2-1; D is perhaps TRBD2 (5 bases). Trimming took 2 bases from V and 3 from J, leaving 14 bases between them. Germline CDR1 is SGHDN and CDR2 is FVKESK. The CDR3 contains 16 residues. CDR3: CASSQKFAGVYNEQFF. The DNA for the CDR3 is TGTGCCAGCAGCCAAAAGTTTGCCGGGGTCTACAATGAGCAGTTCTTC.

This rearrangement joins TRBV12-3 or TRBV12-4 to TRBJ1-2; 8 positions match TRBD1. The V gene end was trimmed by 6 bases and the J gene end by 8 bases; junction bases not matched to a gene: 8. This CDR3 is 13 amino acids long. CDR3: CASSPGQGLGYTF. The CDR3 nucleotides are TGTGCCAGCAGCCCAGGACAGGGCCTCGGCTACACCTTC.

This clone has only one observation. The V and J genes are TRBV5-8 and TRBJ1-3, with D perhaps matching TRBD1 (5 bases). The CDR3 extends over 16 amino acids. CDR1 SGHTS and CDR2 YDEGEE come from the germline V gene. The V and J ends lost 9 bases and 4 bases respectively, with 23 bases between them. The CDR3 reads CANSRPAGSAGNTIYF. CDR3 bases: TGTGCCAACTCAAGGCCGGCAGGGTCCGCGGGAAACACCATATATTTT.

V gene TRBV30 combines with J gene TRBJ1-4, with 8 nucleotides matching TRBD1. The germline gives CDR1 GTSNPN, CDR2 SVGIG (reference sequence). The trim removed 2 bases at V and 5 bases at J, leaving 10 bases unmatched. The CDR3 runs to 16 residues. CDR3 bases: TGTGCCTGGAGTTATCGGACGGGACAGGTGAATGAAAAACTGTTTTTT. This codes for CAWSYRTGQVNEKLFF.

This clone was counted a single time. The CDR3 DNA follows: TGTGCCAGCAGCCAAGATGGGACAGCTAAAAACATTCAGTACTTC. Translated, it gives CASSQDGTAKNIQYF. V and J are TRBV4-2 and TRBJ2-4, with 7 bases identical to TRBD1. The CDR3 totals 15 residues. The germline CDR1 and CDR2 sequences are LGHNA and YNFKEQ. The V segment lost 0 bases and the J segment 4 bases; nucleotides outside the gene matches: 3.